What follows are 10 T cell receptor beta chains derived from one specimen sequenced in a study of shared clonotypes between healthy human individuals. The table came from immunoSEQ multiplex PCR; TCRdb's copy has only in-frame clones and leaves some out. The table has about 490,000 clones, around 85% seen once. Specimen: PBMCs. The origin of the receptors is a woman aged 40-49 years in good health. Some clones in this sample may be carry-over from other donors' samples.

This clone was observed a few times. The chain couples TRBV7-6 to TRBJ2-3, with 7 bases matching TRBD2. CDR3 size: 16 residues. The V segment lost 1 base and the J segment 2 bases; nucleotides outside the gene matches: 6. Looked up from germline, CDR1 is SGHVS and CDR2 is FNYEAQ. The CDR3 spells CASSLGGTNPTDTQYF. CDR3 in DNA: TGTGCCAGCAGCTTAGGGGGGACTAACCCCACAGATACGCAGTATTTT.

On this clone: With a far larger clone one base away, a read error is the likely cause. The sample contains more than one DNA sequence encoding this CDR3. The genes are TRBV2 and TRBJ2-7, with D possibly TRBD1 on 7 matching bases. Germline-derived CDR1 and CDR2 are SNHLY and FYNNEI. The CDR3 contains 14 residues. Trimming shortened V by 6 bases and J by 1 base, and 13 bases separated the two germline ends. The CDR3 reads CASREGQISYEQYF. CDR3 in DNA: TGTGCCAGCAGGGAGGGACAGATATCCTACGAGCAGTACTTC.

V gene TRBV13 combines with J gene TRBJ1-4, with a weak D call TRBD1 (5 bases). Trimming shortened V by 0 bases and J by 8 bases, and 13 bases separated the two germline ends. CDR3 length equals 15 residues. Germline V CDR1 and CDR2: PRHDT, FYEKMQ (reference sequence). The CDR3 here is CASSLGGGRGEKLFF. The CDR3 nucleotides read TGTGCCAGCAGCTTAGGTGGGGGACGGGGAGAAAAACTGTTTTTT.

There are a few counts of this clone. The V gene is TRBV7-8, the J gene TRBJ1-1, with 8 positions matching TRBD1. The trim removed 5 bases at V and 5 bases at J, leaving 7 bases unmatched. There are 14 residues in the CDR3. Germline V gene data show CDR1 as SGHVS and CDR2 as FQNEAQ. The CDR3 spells CASSIQGVRTEAFF. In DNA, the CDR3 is TGTGCCAGCAGCATACAGGGGGTACGGACTGAAGCTTTCTTT.

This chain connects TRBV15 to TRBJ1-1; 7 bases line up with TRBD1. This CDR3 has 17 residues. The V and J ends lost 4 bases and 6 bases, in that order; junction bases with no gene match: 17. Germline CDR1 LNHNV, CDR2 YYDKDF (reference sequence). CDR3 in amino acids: CATSTGPGVQGRAEAFF. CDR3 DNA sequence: TGTGCCACCAGCACCGGGCCTGGGGTACAGGGGCGCGCTGAAGCTTTCTTT.

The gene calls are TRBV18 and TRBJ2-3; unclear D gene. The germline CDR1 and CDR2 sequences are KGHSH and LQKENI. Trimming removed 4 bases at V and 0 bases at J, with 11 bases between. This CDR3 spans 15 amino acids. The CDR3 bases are TGTGCCAGCTCACGACTCTTTGGGAGCACAGATACGCAGTATTTT. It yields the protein CASSRLFGSTDTQYF.

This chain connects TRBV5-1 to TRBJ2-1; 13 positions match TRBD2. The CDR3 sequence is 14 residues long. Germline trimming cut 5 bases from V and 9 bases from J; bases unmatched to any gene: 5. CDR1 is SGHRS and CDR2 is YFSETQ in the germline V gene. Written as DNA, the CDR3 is TGCGCCAGCAGGGATGGGACTAGCGGGATTGAGCAGTTCTTC. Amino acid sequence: CASRDGTSGIEQFF.

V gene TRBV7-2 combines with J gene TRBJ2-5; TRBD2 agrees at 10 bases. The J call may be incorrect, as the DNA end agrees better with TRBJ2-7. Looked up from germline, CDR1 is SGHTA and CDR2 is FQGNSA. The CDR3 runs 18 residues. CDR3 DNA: TGTGCCAGCAGCTTAGTGGGCTCAGCGGGAGGGGCGGGGTACGAGCAGTACTTC. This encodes CASSLVGSAGGAGYEQYF.

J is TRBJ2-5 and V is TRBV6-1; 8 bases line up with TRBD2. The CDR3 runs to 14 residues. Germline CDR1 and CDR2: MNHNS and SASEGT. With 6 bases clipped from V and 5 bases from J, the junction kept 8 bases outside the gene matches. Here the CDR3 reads CASSPGGPRETQYF. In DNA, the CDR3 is TGTGCCAGCAGCCCGGGAGGGCCTCGTGAGACCCAGTACTTC.

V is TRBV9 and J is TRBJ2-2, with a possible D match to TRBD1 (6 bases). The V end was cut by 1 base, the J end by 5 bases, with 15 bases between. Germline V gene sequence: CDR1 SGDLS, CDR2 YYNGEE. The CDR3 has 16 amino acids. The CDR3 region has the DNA TGTGCCAGCAGCGTATTAGGGACACTGAATACCGGGGAGCTGTTTTTT. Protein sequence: CASSVLGTLNTGELFF.